Shown below are 13 T cell receptor beta chains from a single sample sequenced in a study of T cell clones after liver transplantation. Measured with immunoSEQ multiplex PCR; TCRdb has only the in-frame clones, and not every one. This sample yields some 110,000 clones, of which 75% to 90% are seen a single time; 0.99% belongs to the top ten. The source material was CD4+ T cells from blood, sampled before liver transplant. The receptor source for this set is a human donor who received a liver transplant.

This clone was seen only a few times. In the same sample, other DNA sequences code for this CDR3. The CDR3 DNA reads as TGTGCCAGCCGGAATAGCAATCAGCCCCAGCATTTT. This sequence encodes CASRNSNQPQHF. The chain combines TRBV2 with TRBJ1-5; D remains ambiguous. Trimming shortened V by 8 bases and J by 0 bases, and 5 bases separated the two germline ends. Germline V gene data show CDR1 as SNHLY and CDR2 as FYNNEI. CDR3 size: 12 residues. Based on the CDR3 plus reference TRBV2 and TRBJ1-5, the full variable domain is EPEVTQTPSHQVTQMGQEVILRCVPISNHLYFYWYRQILGQKVEFLVSFYNNEISEKSEIFDDQFSVERPDGSNFTLKIRSTKLEDSAMYFCASRNSNQPQHFGDGTRLSIL.

The chain recombines TRBV2 with TRBJ2-3; no clear D. The germline V gene has CDR1 SNHLY and CDR2 FYNNEI. V was clipped by 5 bases and J by 2 bases, with 14 bases between them. The CDR3 has 15 residues. CDR3 sequence: CASSMTSSSTDTQYF. CDR3 bases: TGTGCCAGCAGTATGACATCCAGTTCCACAGATACGCAGTATTTT.

The chain employs TRBV6-1 and TRBJ2-6; 7 positions agree with TRBD1. The V segment lost 7 bases and the J segment 2 bases; nucleotides outside the gene matches: 2. The CDR3 totals 14 residues. Germline V gene data show CDR1 as MNHNS and CDR2 as SASEGT. The CDR3 region is CASNTGAGANVLTF. CDR3 coding DNA: TGTGCCAGCAATACAGGGGCTGGGGCCAACGTCCTGACTTTC.

The gene calls are TRBV7-2 and TRBJ1-3; 7 bases map to TRBD1. Germline CDR1 SGHTA, CDR2 FQGNSA. The junction had 7 bases not matched to a gene; V was cut back by 5 bases and J by 3 bases. This CDR3 spans 15 amino acids. In nucleotides, the CDR3 is TGTGCCAGCAGCAGAGGGGGCACAGGTGGAAACACCATATATTTT. This gives the protein CASSRGGTGGNTIYF. Full variable domain (outside the CDR3, taken from reference TRBV7-2 and TRBJ1-3): GAGVSQSPSNKVTEKGKDVELRCDPISGHTALYWYRQSLGQGLEFLIYFQGNSAPDKSGLPSDRFSAERTGGSVSTLTIQRTQQEDSAVYLCASSRGGTGGNTIYFGEGSWLTVV.

The chain recombines TRBV28 with TRBJ2-7; TRBD1 aligns across 8 bases. CDR1 MDHEN and CDR2 SYDVKM come from the germline V gene. Unmatched junction bases numbered 2, after V lost 5 bases and J lost 2 bases. This CDR3 has 13 amino acids. The CDR3 DNA reads TGTGCCAGCAGTCAGGGACAGGCCTACGAGCAGTACTTC. Its protein is CASSQGQAYEQYF.

Written as DNA, the CDR3 is TGTGCCAGTAGTAACCCAGGGGAAAAAAACATTCAGTACTTC. It is translated as CASSNPGEKNIQYF. This chain joins TRBV19 and TRBJ2-4, with a tentative D call TRBD1 (6 bases). Germline V gene sequence: CDR1 LNHDA, CDR2 SQIVND (reference sequence). V was shortened by 4 bases and J by 4 bases, with 11 bases between the two germline ends. The CDR3 has 14 amino acids.

V and J are TRBV6-5 and TRBJ1-1, with a tentative D call TRBD1 (6 bases). Germline V CDR1 and CDR2: MNHEY, SVGAGI. V dropped 6 bases and J dropped 0 bases, with 14 bases sitting between them. The CDR3 is 15 residues long. The CDR3 DNA reads TGTGCCAGCAGACCACAGGGATTTATGAACACTGAAGCTTTCTTT. Translating gives CASRPQGFMNTEAFF.

The chain uses TRBV19 and TRBJ1-3; TRBD1 might be the D (6 bases). V was cut by 3 bases and J by 4 bases, with 13 bases left in between. Germline CDR1 and CDR2: LNHDA and SQIVND (reference sequence). The CDR3 consists of 15 residues. CDR3 residues: CASSIRGGHGNTIYF. Written as DNA, the CDR3 is TGTGCCAGTAGTATCAGGGGCGGACACGGAAACACCATATATTTT.

This chain uses TRBV2 with TRBJ1-2; a weak D match, TRBD1 (6 bases). The germline V gene has CDR1 SNHLY and CDR2 FYNNEI. This CDR3 has 18 residues. The V and J ends lost 6 bases and 4 bases respectively, with 27 bases between them. The CDR3 region has the DNA TGTGCCAGCAGCCCGGTAGGGGACACGAGCTCACTGGGCTATGGCTACACCTTC. Translating gives CASSPVGDTSSLGYGYTF.

The chain carries TRBV5-8 and TRBJ2-7; 7 bases align to TRBD2. The CDR3 contains 15 residues. Trimming cost V 4 bases and J 0 bases; bases outside gene matches: 7. CDR1 is SGHTS, CDR2 YDEGEE, per germline. CDR3 protein: CASSGGGSFSYEQYF. The DNA for the CDR3 is TGTGCCAGCAGCGGGGGGGGATCTTTCTCCTACGAGCAGTACTTC.

The V and J genes are TRBV5-3 and TRBJ1-4; the match to TRBD1 covers 7 bases. TRBV5-3 is treated as an ORF (open reading frame) with a function not yet certain. CDR3 size: 14 residues. V trimming: 0 bases; J trimming: 12 bases; junction bases outside the gene matches: 8. CDR3 amino acids: CARSLDRGSKELFF. CDR3 sequence (DNA): TGTGCCAGAAGCTTGGACAGGGGAAGTAAAGAACTGTTTTTT.

This sequence joins TRBV6-4 and TRBJ1-5; weak D call: TRBD1 (6 bases). From germline, CDR1 is MRHNA and CDR2 SNTAGT. The length of the CDR3 is 14 residues. Trimming shortened V by 9 bases and J by 5 bases, and 17 bases separated the two germline ends. The CDR3 protein is CASHTGPGDQPQHF. DNA of the CDR3: TGTGCCAGTCATACGGGTCCAGGGGATCAGCCCCAGCATTTT.

The count of this clone is one. The J gene is TRBJ2-5, the V gene TRBV2; D gene ambiguous. CDR3 length: 13 residues. CDR1 SNHLY and CDR2 FYNNEI come from the germline V gene. With 5 bases removed from V and 4 bases from J, the gap between germline ends came to 11 bases. As DNA, the CDR3 is TGTGCCAGCAGTCCGACCGGGCGAGAGACCCAGTACTTC. This gives the protein CASSPTGRETQYF.